This T cell receptor (beta chain) originates from a study of blood T cell repertoires in COVID-19. Germline values: CDR1 SGHTA, CDR2 FQGTGA. CDR3 length: 15 residues. V was clipped by 2 bases and J by 1 base, with 12 bases between them. Assay: immunoSEQ multiplex PCR; the TCRdb copy retains only in-frame clones and omits some. This table holds about 180,000 clones, over 75% found once. V is TRBV7-3 and J is TRBJ2-7; unclear D gene. This sequence originates from a human donor with acute COVID-19. The donor label of this sample is uncertain. The specimen sequenced was PBMCs or T cells enriched from blood (not recorded which). CDR3 region: CASSLVASDSYEQYF. The CDR3 region has the DNA TGTGCCAGCAGCTTAGTGGCTTCCGATTCCTACGAGCAGTACTTC.